These 26 T cell receptor beta chains were all obtained from the same sample, sequenced in a study of CD8 T cells in Susac syndrome. A quantity of roughly 0.5 to 1 ug RNA underwent reverse transcription using random hexamers. TCRdb processed the immunoSEQ multiplex PCR reads anew with MiXCR; each CDR3 protein has one entry. Altogether tens of thousands of distinct CDR3 sequences are present, more than 85% being singletons, with the ten largest covering about 0.45%. Sequences were obtained from CD8+ T cells from PBMCs. The receptor set was obtained from a human donor with Susac syndrome.

The table lists this clonotype with a few counts. CDR3 region: CASSLDKTPGRPYEQYF. The CDR3 DNA follows: TGTGCCAGCAGCTTAGATAAAACGCCCGGTAGACCCTACGAGCAGTACTTC. The chain employs TRBV11-2 and TRBJ2-7; D is ambiguous. The CDR3 runs to 17 residues. Trimming pared 0 bases from V and 2 bases from J, leaving 17 bases between. CDR1 is SGHAT, CDR2 FQNNGV, per germline.

J is TRBJ2-3 and V is TRBV27, with no clear D. The CDR3 is 13 residues long. V was cut by 3 bases and J by 5 bases, with 9 bases left in between. Germline loops: CDR1 MNHEY, CDR2 SMNVEV (reference sequence). Written as DNA, the CDR3 is TGTGCCAGCAGTTTCGTGGGCGGAGATACGCAGTATTTT. Its protein is CASSFVGGDTQYF.

This chain links TRBV10-3 with TRBJ2-7; D gene uncertain. Trimming left V 2 bases short and J 2 bases short, with 7 bases between. CDR1 and CDR2 from the germline V gene are ENHRY and SYGVKD. The CDR3 extends over 13 amino acids. CDR3 DNA sequence: TGTGCCATCAGTGAGGAGCAGCCCTACGAGCAGTACTTC. Translation gives CAISEEQPYEQYF.

V and J are TRBV27 and TRBJ2-3; no clear D. From germline, CDR1 is MNHEY and CDR2 SMNVEV (reference sequence). The CDR3 is 12 amino acids. V was pared by 5 bases and J by 6 bases, with 9 bases between. As DNA, the CDR3 is TGTGCCAGCAGTCTCGGTTCGGATACGCAGTATTTT. Its protein is CASSLGSDTQYF.

This sequence joins TRBV20-1 and TRBJ2-5; D unclear. CDR1 is DFQATT, CDR2 SNEGSKA, per germline (reference sequence). The V end was cut by 2 bases, the J end by 13 bases, with 14 bases between. The CDR3 has 11 residues. In DNA form, the CDR3 reads TGCAGTGCTAGATATTCCCACGGAATGTACTTC. This encodes CSARYSHGMYF.

The rearrangement joins TRBV11-1 to TRBJ2-1; TRBD2 agrees at 9 bases. The trim removed 4 bases at V and 9 bases at J, leaving 10 bases unmatched. Germline V gives CDR1 SGHAT, CDR2 FQDESV (reference sequence). The CDR3 length is 15 residues. The CDR3 DNA reads as TGTGCCAGCAGCTCAGCCCCGGGACTAGCTTTTGAGCAGTTCTTC. Translation: CASSSAPGLAFEQFF.

This chain links TRBV4-1 with TRBJ2-5, with D perhaps TRBD2 (6 bases). The germline V gene has CDR1 MGHRA and CDR2 YSYEKL. Trimming removed 3 bases from V and 4 bases from J, with 15 bases in between. This CDR3 is built from 15 residues. CDR3 sequence (DNA): TGCGCCAGCAGCCAGACCCCTAGCGTTTTAGAGACCCAGTACTTC. It codes for CASSQTPSVLETQYF.

CDR3 nucleotides: TGTGCCAGCAGCCATCTGAAGGAAATGAACACTGAAGCTTTCTTT. Translated, it gives CASSHLKEMNTEAFF. The V call is TRBV4-2, the J call TRBJ1-1; D gene uncertain. In germline, CDR1 is LGHNA, CDR2 YNFKEQ. The V and J ends lost 3 bases and 0 bases respectively, with 11 bases between them. CDR3 length: 15 residues.

The gene calls are TRBV29-1 and TRBJ2-1; 10 bases agree with TRBD2. After removal of 4 bases from V and 4 bases from J, the junction contained 10 bases not matched to a gene. CDR3 size: 16 residues. CDR1 is SQVTM and CDR2 is ANQGSEA in the germline V gene. The DNA of the CDR3 is TGCAGCGTTGTGCATGGAACTAGCGGGGTTTACAATGAGCAGTTCTTC. This sequence encodes CSVVHGTSGVYNEQFF.

This rearrangement joins TRBV10-3 to TRBJ2-7; possibly TRBD2 for D (6 bases). In germline, CDR1 is ENHRY, CDR2 SYGVKD. CDR3 length equals 13 residues. With 8 bases removed from V and 1 base from J, the gap between germline ends came to 12 bases. The CDR3 DNA sequence: TGTGCCATCCGCTCGGGAGCTTCCTACGAGCAGTACTTC. Protein sequence: CAIRSGASYEQYF.

This clonotype was observed a single time. The V and J genes are TRBV19 and TRBJ1-1; TRBD1 is a possible D gene (6 bases). The CDR3 extends over 17 amino acids. Germline V gene data show CDR1 as LNHDA and CDR2 as SQIVND (reference sequence). With 5 bases removed from V and 1 base from J, the gap between germline ends came to 20 bases. CDR3 bases: TGTGCCAGTAGTCCCATTAGGGGGGTGATGGCGAACACTGAAGCTTTCTTT. Translation gives CASSPIRGVMANTEAFF.

This CDR3 is CATSRTGTGRPATQYF. CDR3 in DNA: TGTGCCACCAGCAGAACCGGGACAGGGCGCCCTGCGACCCAGTACTTC. The chain carries TRBV15 and TRBJ2-5; 9 bases align to TRBD1. The trim removed 2 bases at V and 7 bases at J, leaving 11 bases unmatched. In germline, CDR1 is LNHNV, CDR2 YYDKDF (reference sequence). CDR3 size: 16 residues.

This chain links TRBV9 with TRBJ2-7; D unclear. There are 15 residues in the CDR3. With 4 bases removed from V and 3 bases from J, the gap between germline ends came to 17 bases. Germline assignment: CDR1 SGDLS and CDR2 YYNGEE. The CDR3 sequence: CASSISDGSGYEQYF. The CDR3 nucleotides are TGTGCCAGCAGCATCTCGGACGGATCCGGCTACGAGCAGTACTTC.

J is TRBJ2-2 and V is TRBV15; D may correspond to TRBD1 or TRBD2 (5 bases each). Trimming removed 0 bases at V and 2 bases at J, with 10 bases between. Germline V CDR1 and CDR2: LNHNV, YYDKDF (reference sequence). CDR3 length: 16 amino acids. The CDR3 nucleotides are TGTGCCACCAGCAGAGATGGTCGGGACAACACCGGGGAGCTGTTTTTT. It codes for CATSRDGRDNTGELFF.

The V gene is TRBV18, the J gene TRBJ2-1; the D is unclear. The germline V and J ends were trimmed by 1 base and 0 bases, with 10 bases remaining between them. Looked up from germline, CDR1 is KGHSH and CDR2 is LQKENI. This CDR3 contains 16 residues. The CDR3, as DNA: TGTGCCAGCTCACCACGGCCTAAGGGCTCCTACAATGAGCAGTTCTTC. Residues: CASSPRPKGSYNEQFF. The full variable domain, with the rest looked up from reference TRBV18 and TRBJ2-1, is NAGVMQNPRHLVRRRGQEARLRCSPMKGHSHVYWYRQLPEEGLKFMVYLQKENIIDESGMPKERFSAEFPKEGPSILRIQQVVRGDSAAYFCASSPRPKGSYNEQFFGPGTRLTVL.

This chain uses TRBV20-1 with TRBJ2-7; TRBD2 agrees at 10 bases. Unmatched junction bases numbered 7, after V lost 1 base and J lost 4 bases. In germline, CDR1 is DFQATT, CDR2 SNEGSKA (reference sequence). This CDR3 contains 15 residues. The CDR3 here is CSARVQAGGPYEQYF. DNA of the CDR3: TGCAGTGCTAGAGTCCAAGCGGGAGGGCCTTACGAGCAGTACTTC.

This clonotype was observed once. V is TRBV19 and J is TRBJ1-1; 8 bases match TRBD1. Trimming at V came to 7 bases and at J to 6 bases, leaving 4 bases not matched to a gene. CDR3 length: 12 amino acids. The germline V gene has CDR1 LNHDA and CDR2 SQIVND (reference sequence). CDR3 sequence (DNA): TGTGCCAGTAACGACAGGGGCCCTGAAGCTTTCTTT. Encoded protein: CASNDRGPEAFF. The full variable domain, with the rest looked up from reference TRBV19 and TRBJ1-1, is DGGITQSPKYLFRKEGQNVTLSCEQNLNHDAMYWYRQDPGQGLRLIYYSQIVNDFQKGDIAEGYSVSREKKESFPLTVTSAQKNPTAFYLCASNDRGPEAFFGQGTRLTVV.

The rearrangement links TRBV20-1 to TRBJ1-1; D remains unclear. The germline V gene has CDR1 DFQATT and CDR2 SNEGSKA (reference sequence). Trimming left V 2 bases short and J 0 bases short, with 13 bases between. This CDR3 is built from 15 residues. CDR3 protein: CSARFTLGVNTEAFF. The CDR3 DNA is TGCAGTGCTAGATTCACCCTTGGGGTGAACACTGAAGCTTTCTTT.

The chain combines TRBV15 with TRBJ2-5; D uncertain. Germline V lookup: CDR1 LNHNV, CDR2 YYDKDF (reference sequence). With 4 bases removed from V and 5 bases from J, the gap between germline ends came to 17 bases. The CDR3 consists of 15 residues. For the CDR3, the DNA is TGTGCCACCAGCACCCCCAGTGAGGTAGACGAGACCCAGTACTTC. It specifies CATSTPSEVDETQYF.

This chain connects TRBV20-1 to TRBJ1-1; D is unclear. The germline V gene encodes CDR1 DFQATT and CDR2 SNEGSKA (reference sequence). CDR3 size: 10 residues. V lost 1 base and J 12 bases, leaving 9 bases between the germline ends. The CDR3 loop is CSARGQYPFF. DNA for the CDR3: TGCAGTGCTAGAGGGCAGTACCCTTTCTTT.

The chain employs TRBV20-1 and TRBJ2-3; no firm D call. Trimming took off 4 bases at V and 0 bases at J, with 17 bases between the two ends. The CDR3 totals 16 residues. Germline-derived CDR1 and CDR2 are DFQATT and SNEGSKA (reference sequence). The CDR3 loop reads CSATNLGRSSTDTQYF. CDR3 nucleotide sequence: TGCAGTGCTACAAACCTGGGCAGGTCTAGCACAGATACGCAGTATTTT.

This clonotype has a single count. The chain uses TRBV5-4 and TRBJ2-5; no firm D call. This CDR3 region has 14 residues. The V end lost 1 base, the J end lost 2 bases, and 9 bases lay between the germline ends. CDR1 SGHNT and CDR2 YYREEE come from the germline V gene (reference sequence). The CDR3, as DNA: TGTGCCAGCAGCTTGACAGACCTTCAAGAGACCCAGTACTTC. It codes for CASSLTDLQETQYF.

This chain links TRBV3-1 with TRBJ2-7, with TRBD2 as a possible D gene (6 bases). Germline V gene sequence: CDR1 LGHDT, CDR2 YNNKEL (reference sequence). Between the trimmed V and J ends, which lost 3 bases and 0 bases, there was a span of 9 bases. This CDR3 contains 14 residues. The CDR3 region has the DNA TGTGCCAGCAGCCAGGCGGGGATCTCCTACGAGCAGTACTTC. It specifies CASSQAGISYEQYF.

The chain employs TRBV20-1 and TRBJ1-1, with unresolved D. V lost 6 bases, J lost 1 base, and 6 bases lay in between. CDR1 DFQATT and CDR2 SNEGSKA come from the germline V gene (reference sequence). The CDR3 sequence is 11 residues long. CDR3: CSAKENTEAFF. In DNA, the CDR3 is TGCAGTGCCAAGGAGAACACTGAAGCTTTCTTT.

The chain links TRBV29-1 to TRBJ1-1; D gene ambiguous. The length of the CDR3 is 13 residues. Trimming took off 1 base at V and 1 base at J, with 7 bases between the two ends. Germline V gives CDR1 SQVTM, CDR2 ANQGSEA. The CDR3 coding sequence is TGCAGCGTTGAAGTCGTTGAGAACACTGAAGCTTTCTTT. The encoded protein is CSVEVVENTEAFF.

The J gene is TRBJ2-7, the V gene TRBV7-2; no reliable D call. Germline V gene lookup returns CDR1 SGHTA and CDR2 FQGNSA. The CDR3 contains 11 residues. Trimming pared 5 bases from V and 3 bases from J, leaving 5 bases between. The CDR3 region has the DNA TGTGCCAGCAGCAACGACTACGAGCAGTACTTC. Protein sequence: CASSNDYEQYF. Supplemented by reference TRBV7-2 and TRBJ2-7, the full variable domain reads GAGVSQSPSNKVTEKGKDVELRCDPISGHTALYWYRQSLGQGLEFLIYFQGNSAPDKSGLPSDRFSAERTGGSVSTLTIQRTQQEDSAVYLCASSNDYEQYFGPGTRLTVT.